These 29 T cell receptor beta chains share one sample of origin, sequenced in a study of CD8+ T cells in alopecia areata. Following extraction, RNA underwent reverse transcription to cDNA, which served as the sequencing template. The table came from immunoSEQ multiplex PCR; TCRdb's copy has only in-frame clones and leaves some out. The table has 200,000 to 250,000 clones, roughly 57% seen once. This sample comprised CD4+ T cells sorted from blood, obtained at week 0. These receptors all come from a human donor with alopecia areata.

This chain connects TRBV7-6 to TRBJ2-7, with TRBD2 matching 8 bases. J gave up 4 bases and V 5 bases, and 7 bases lay outside the gene matches. The CDR3 is 14 residues long. Per the germline V gene, CDR1 is SGHVS and CDR2 is FNYEAQ. This CDR3 reads CASSGAGAPYEQYF. CDR3 bases: TGTGCCAGCAGCGGAGCGGGAGCCCCATACGAGCAGTACTTC.

The rearrangement joins TRBV30 to TRBJ1-2, with D unresolved. Per germline, CDR1 GTSNPN and CDR2 SVGIG (reference sequence). This CDR3 comprises 13 residues. V was clipped by 5 bases and J by 8 bases, with 18 bases between them. In DNA form, the CDR3 reads TGTGCCTGGCAGAGGGCTCCCAGAGGGGGCTACACCTTC. It yields the protein CAWQRAPRGGYTF.

This clone was seen once. The chain carries TRBV10-3 and TRBJ1-5; TRBD1 is a possible D gene (6 bases). Trimming took off 0 bases at V and 4 bases at J, with 13 bases between the two ends. CDR1 and CDR2 from the germline V gene are ENHRY and SYGVKD. This CDR3 is 16 amino acids long. In DNA, the CDR3 is TGTGCCATCAGTGAGTCGGGCAGGGGTAGGAATCAGCCCCAGCATTTT. It specifies CAISESGRGRNQPQHF.

This clone showed up just once. The V call is TRBV30, the J call TRBJ2-1, with D perhaps TRBD1 or TRBD2 (6 bases each). This CDR3 is built from 15 residues. Germline CDR1 GTSNPN, CDR2 SVGIG (reference sequence). Trimming took 2 bases from V and 5 from J, leaving 16 bases between them. For the CDR3, the DNA is TGTGCCTGGAGTCTCATCGGGGGCCCTCACAATGAGCAGTTCTTC. Translated, it gives CAWSLIGGPHNEQFF.

CDR3: CASSARPGRNQPQHF. Written as DNA, the CDR3 is TGTGCCAGCAGCGCACGACCTGGACGGAATCAGCCCCAGCATTTT. The V gene is TRBV9, the J gene TRBJ1-5; no firm D call. Germline CDR1 is SGDLS and CDR2 is YYNGEE. The CDR3 has 15 amino acids. The V and J ends lost 3 bases and 4 bases respectively, with 14 bases between them.

This clone turned up a few times. The V and J genes are TRBV5-1 and TRBJ2-1; D may correspond to TRBD1 or TRBD2 (5 bases each). Between the trimmed V and J ends, which lost 4 bases and 5 bases, there was a span of 16 bases. Germline V gives CDR1 SGHRS, CDR2 YFSETQ. The CDR3 sequence is 15 residues long. The CDR3 DNA reads as TGCGCCAGCAGCCCCAACCCAGGGACCCACAATGAGCAGTTCTTC. Its translation: CASSPNPGTHNEQFF.

This clone appeared a few times. The chain carries TRBV5-4 and TRBJ1-2, with no clear D. The germline CDR1 and CDR2 sequences are SGHNT and YYREEE (reference sequence). The V and J ends lost 4 bases and 7 bases respectively, with 14 bases between them. The CDR3 length is 13 residues. CDR3 DNA: TGTGCCAGCAGCCCCATGGGAGTGGGTGGCTACACCTTC. The encoded protein is CASSPMGVGGYTF.

The CDR3 nucleotides read TGTGCCAGCAGCTTTCCAGGGACTGGAGAAAAACTGTTTTTT. It yields the protein CASSFPGTGEKLFF. V usage is TRBV5-4 and J usage is TRBJ1-4; weak D call: TRBD1 (5 bases). Germline-derived CDR1 and CDR2 are SGHNT and YYREEE (reference sequence). Trimming removed 2 bases at V and 8 bases at J, with 13 bases between. The CDR3 covers 14 residues.

The V gene is TRBV27, the J gene TRBJ2-1, with D tentatively TRBD2 (6 bases). Germline V gene sequence: CDR1 MNHEY, CDR2 SMNVEV (reference sequence). V gave up 6 bases and J gave up 4 bases, with 10 bases separating them. The CDR3 length is 13 residues. The CDR3 here is CASRGGRYNEQFF. In nucleotides, the CDR3 is TGTGCCAGCAGGGGAGGACGGTACAATGAGCAGTTCTTC.

This clone has a handful of counts. The chain recombines TRBV29-1 with TRBJ2-2; TRBD1 aligns across 7 bases. From germline, CDR1 is SQVTM and CDR2 ANQGSEA. Trimming cost V 5 bases and J 0 bases; bases outside gene matches: 3. The CDR3 has 14 amino acids. Here the CDR3 DNA reads TGCAGCGTTTATGGGACAGCGAACACCGGGGAGCTGTTTTTT. Amino acid sequence: CSVYGTANTGELFF.

The chain couples TRBV9 to TRBJ2-7, with TRBD1 as a possible D gene (6 bases). Trimming stripped 0 bases from V and 4 bases from J, with 14 bases between. Germline values: CDR1 SGDLS, CDR2 YYNGEE. The CDR3 has 15 residues. The CDR3 DNA follows: TGTGCCAGCAGCGTAGGACAGGCGGTGGAGTACGAGCAGTACTTC. Translating gives CASSVGQAVEYEQYF.

This clone has a handful of counts. The V and J genes are TRBV6-5 and TRBJ2-2; D uncertain. Germline-derived CDR1 and CDR2 are MNHEY and SVGAGI. The CDR3 loop spans 13 amino acids. The ends were cut back, 4 bases at V and 4 bases at J, with 7 bases in the middle. The CDR3 region is CASSSLSTGELFF. For the CDR3, the DNA is TGTGCCAGCAGTTCCCTTTCCACCGGGGAGCTGTTTTTT.

This clone was seen more than once but under ten times. The gene calls are TRBV27 and TRBJ1-1; D might be TRBD1 (6 bases). V was cut by 3 bases and J by 0 bases, with 8 bases left in between. Germline loops: CDR1 MNHEY, CDR2 SMNVEV (reference sequence). This CDR3 is 14 amino acids long. The CDR3 DNA reads as TGTGCCAGCAGTTTTGGGGGGCTGAACACTGAAGCTTTCTTT. Protein product: CASSFGGLNTEAFF.

The rearrangement uses TRBV9 and TRBJ2-5, with TRBD1 matching 8 bases. Germline CDR1 and CDR2: SGDLS and YYNGEE. This CDR3 region has 17 residues. The V segment lost 3 bases and the J segment 4 bases; nucleotides outside the gene matches: 14. The CDR3 sequence: CASSERGPGTGRETQYF. In DNA, the CDR3 is TGTGCCAGCAGCGAGAGGGGACCCGGGACAGGAAGAGAGACCCAGTACTTC.

The chain uses TRBV30 and TRBJ1-2; no clear D. V was shortened by 1 base and J by 7 bases, with 7 bases between the two germline ends. This CDR3 has 11 amino acids. The germline CDR1 and CDR2 sequences are GTSNPN and SVGIG (reference sequence). The CDR3 reads CAWSGGPGYTF. In DNA, the CDR3 is TGTGCCTGGAGTGGAGGGCCTGGCTACACCTTC.

This chain uses TRBV2 with TRBJ1-2; no definite D call. V lost 3 bases and J lost 8, with 13 bases in between. The CDR3 consists of 13 residues. Germline CDR1 reads SNHLY; CDR2 reads FYNNEI. CDR3 region: CASSEKEVEGYTF. The DNA of the CDR3 is TGTGCCAGCAGTGAGAAGGAGGTTGAAGGCTACACCTTC.

The V call is TRBV2, the J call TRBJ2-7, with D possibly being TRBD2 (6 bases). CDR3 length: 15 residues. The germline V gene has CDR1 SNHLY and CDR2 FYNNEI. Trimming took 8 bases from V and 2 from J, leaving 19 bases between them. The CDR3 region is CASGGTTLLTYEQYF. Written as DNA, the CDR3 is TGTGCCAGCGGGGGGACGACCCTCTTGACCTACGAGCAGTACTTC.

This clone has only a few counts. This rearrangement joins TRBV25-1 to TRBJ2-1, with a tentative D call TRBD2 (6 bases). Germline lookup yields CDR1 MGHDK and CDR2 SYGVNS. Trimming stripped 6 bases from V and 8 bases from J, with 23 bases between. The CDR3 is 16 amino acids. CDR3 in DNA: TGTGCCAGCAGCTCCGAGGAGGCAGGGACTTATTATGAGCAGTTCTTC. This encodes CASSSEEAGTYYEQFF.

This rearrangement joins TRBV4-1 to TRBJ2-1; no clear D. The CDR3 covers 14 residues. V gave up 0 bases and J gave up 8 bases, with 11 bases separating them. Germline loops: CDR1 MGHRA, CDR2 YSYEKL. The CDR3 DNA follows: TGCGCCAGCAGCCAAGATTTTCCAGCAGATGAGCAGTTCTTC. Translated, it gives CASSQDFPADEQFF.

J is TRBJ2-1 and V is TRBV7-2, with D unresolved. Germline V gene data show CDR1 as SGHTA and CDR2 as FQGNSA. The CDR3 contains 15 residues. V lost 1 base and J 7 bases, leaving 14 bases between the germline ends. The CDR3 here is CASSLDPIRRNEQFF. CDR3 DNA: TGTGCCAGCAGCTTAGACCCCATCCGTAGGAATGAGCAGTTCTTC.

The chain is built from TRBV6-5 and TRBJ1-1, with D unclear. Germline CDR1 MNHEY, CDR2 SVGAGI. The CDR3 runs to 15 residues. V was cut by 0 bases and J by 1 base, with 9 bases left in between. The CDR3 here is CASSYSKNRNTEAFF. The CDR3 nucleotides are TGTGCCAGCAGTTACTCGAAGAACAGGAACACTGAAGCTTTCTTT.

J is TRBJ2-1 and V is TRBV4-2; 9 bases fit TRBD2. CDR1 LGHNA and CDR2 YNFKEQ come from the germline V gene. V shed 0 bases and J 4 bases; nucleotides not matched to a gene: 7. The CDR3 sequence is 17 residues long. The chain's CDR3 is CASSQDELAGLYNEQFF. As DNA, the CDR3 is TGTGCCAGCAGCCAAGATGAACTAGCGGGCCTTTACAATGAGCAGTTCTTC.

This chain uses TRBV30 with TRBJ2-1; TRBD2 agrees at 9 bases. Germline CDR1 GTSNPN, CDR2 SVGIG (reference sequence). This CDR3 has 13 amino acids. V lost 0 bases to trimming and J lost 15 bases; unmatched junction nucleotides: 9. Here the CDR3 DNA reads TGTGCCTGGAGTGTAGGGCTAGCGGGGATAGCGTTCTTC. This encodes CAWSVGLAGIAFF.

This clone turned up a few times. This sample includes further DNA sequences coding for the same CDR3. This rearrangement joins TRBV27 to TRBJ2-7; D may match TRBD1 or TRBD2 (5 bases each). This CDR3 is built from 11 residues. Trimming shortened V by 3 bases and J by 6 bases, and 6 bases separated the two germline ends. CDR1 is MNHEY, CDR2 SMNVEV, per germline (reference sequence). Here the CDR3 reads CASSLRGEQYF. In DNA form, the CDR3 reads TGTGCCAGCAGTTTGAGGGGCGAGCAGTACTTC.

This clone was recorded a few times. The CDR3 nucleotides read TGTGCCAGCAGTCCCCAAAAGCGGGGGGCAGGAAGGGAGTCACCCCTCCACTTT. Residues: CASSPQKRGAGRESPLHF. The gene calls are TRBV2 and TRBJ1-6, with a possible D match to TRBD1 (6 bases). This CDR3 region has 18 residues. The V end was cut by 5 bases, the J end by 10 bases, with 27 bases between. Per germline, CDR1 SNHLY and CDR2 FYNNEI. Full variable domain (missing parts from reference TRBV2 and TRBJ1-6): EPEVTQTPSHQVTQMGQEVILRCVPISNHLYFYWYRQILGQKVEFLVSFYNNEISEKSEIFDDQFSVERPDGSNFTLKIRSTKLEDSAMYFCASSPQKRGAGRESPLHFGNGTRLTVT.

This chain joins TRBV29-1 and TRBJ2-7; D may be TRBD1 (6 bases). V was trimmed by 4 bases and J by 3 bases, leaving 16 bases between them. This CDR3 region has 14 residues. In germline, CDR1 is SQVTM, CDR2 ANQGSEA. The CDR3 is CSVVETGTLYEQYF. In DNA, the CDR3 is TGCAGCGTTGTAGAGACAGGAACCCTCTACGAGCAGTACTTC.

The J gene is TRBJ1-5, the V gene TRBV6-5; no firm D call. V lost 6 bases and J 5 bases, leaving 14 bases between the germline ends. Germline-derived CDR1 and CDR2 are MNHEY and SVGAGI. The CDR3 is 14 amino acids. Here the CDR3 reads CASSSWDLDQPQHF. The CDR3 DNA reads as TGTGCCAGCAGCTCTTGGGATTTGGATCAGCCCCAGCATTTT.

The chain couples TRBV5-1 to TRBJ1-2; D gene unclear. The germline V gene has CDR1 SGHRS and CDR2 YFSETQ. V lost 4 bases and J lost 3, with 13 bases in between. The CDR3 is 14 residues long. CDR3 in DNA: TGCGCCAGCAGCACGGACGGGGATTACTATGGCTACACCTTC. The encoded protein is CASSTDGDYYGYTF.

As DNA, the CDR3 is TGTGCCAGCAGCCTCGCCCCTCTGGCCTCCTACGAGCAGTACTTC. It yields the protein CASSLAPLASYEQYF. This sequence joins TRBV2 and TRBJ2-7; D unresolved. Germline V gene sequence: CDR1 SNHLY, CDR2 FYNNEI. Trimming left V 6 bases short and J 0 bases short, with 15 bases between. The CDR3 consists of 15 residues.